These 15 T cell receptor beta chains came from one sample sequenced in a study of blood T cell repertoires in COVID-19. TCRdb's table, derived via immunoSEQ multiplex PCR, lists solely in-frame clones and lacks some. The profile shows some 350,000 clones, over 75% of them singletons. Sequencing was carried out using PBMCs or T cells enriched from blood (not recorded which). Every receptor here comes from a woman aged 25 to 39 who had recovered from COVID-19.

V is TRBV28 and J is TRBJ1-5; 7 positions match TRBD1. Germline CDR1 MDHEN, CDR2 SYDVKM. This CDR3 spans 18 amino acids. V lost 0 bases and J lost 2; bases outside the gene matches: 10. The CDR3 spells CASSLWGRTGLGNQPQHF. The CDR3 DNA reads as TGTGCCAGCAGTTTATGGGGTCGGACAGGACTGGGCAATCAGCCCCAGCATTTT.

This sequence joins TRBV28 and TRBJ1-1, with TRBD1 matching over 9 bases. Germline CDR1 MDHEN, CDR2 SYDVKM. Unmatched junction bases numbered 8, after V lost 5 bases and J lost 7 bases. The CDR3 runs 14 residues. The CDR3 coding sequence is TGTGCCAGCAGTATCGCCGGGACAGGGTATGAAGCTTTCTTT. As protein: CASSIAGTGYEAFF. Full variable domain (rest looked up from reference TRBV28 and TRBJ1-1): DVKVTQSSRYLVKRTGEKVFLECVQDMDHENMFWYRQDPGLGLRLIYFSYDVKMKEKGDIPEGYSVSREKKERFSLILESASTNQTSMYLCASSIAGTGYEAFFGQGTRLTVV.

The rearrangement uses TRBV29-1 and TRBJ1-2; TRBD1 agrees at 7 bases. The CDR3 length is 13 residues. CDR1 and CDR2 from the germline V gene are SQVTM and ANQGSEA. V trimming: 3 bases; J trimming: 8 bases; junction bases outside the gene matches: 9. The CDR3: CSVDGQGVSGYTF. The CDR3 DNA reads TGCAGCGTTGACGGCCAGGGGGTAAGCGGCTACACCTTC.

This clone was found once. CDR3: CASSLVAGVSADTQYF. The CDR3 DNA is TGTGCCAGCAGCTTAGTAGCGGGAGTATCGGCAGATACGCAGTATTTT. The rearrangement uses TRBV7-2 and TRBJ2-3; 9 bases align to TRBD2. The ends lost 1 base at V and 4 bases at J; junction bases unmatched: 6. The CDR3 has 16 residues. Germline V CDR1 and CDR2: SGHTA, FQGNSA.

The CDR3 coding sequence is TGTGCCAGTAGTGACCGGGAGGGAGAGACCCAGTACTTC. Translating it yields CASSDREGETQYF. J is TRBJ2-5 and V is TRBV19; TRBD2 aligns across 8 bases. V lost 5 bases and J lost 4; bases outside the gene matches: 3. Germline values: CDR1 LNHDA, CDR2 SQIVND (reference sequence). The CDR3 covers 13 residues.

The chain links TRBV28 to TRBJ1-6, with D perhaps TRBD1 (6 bases). Germline CDR1 reads MDHEN; CDR2 reads SYDVKM. The V and J ends lost 3 bases and 7 bases respectively, with 13 bases between them. The CDR3 has 15 amino acids. Written as DNA, the CDR3 is TGTGCCAGCAGTTTTTATTCGGGGGGCAATTCACCCCTCCACTTT. Translated, it gives CASSFYSGGNSPLHF.

The rearrangement links TRBV10-3 to TRBJ1-1; the match to TRBD1 covers 9 bases. CDR1 ENHRY and CDR2 SYGVKD come from the germline V gene. With 4 bases clipped from V and 7 bases from J, the junction kept 10 bases outside the gene matches. CDR3 size: 15 residues. CDR3 protein: CAISAATGGLGEAFF. For the CDR3, the DNA is TGTGCCATCAGTGCCGCGACAGGGGGATTGGGTGAAGCTTTCTTT.

A few counts support this clone. This chain uses TRBV5-4 with TRBJ2-7, with TRBD2 matching 8 bases. Germline CDR1 reads SGHNT; CDR2 reads YYREEE (reference sequence). The CDR3 loop spans 15 amino acids. V dropped 4 bases and J dropped 6; count of bases not matched to a gene: 12. The DNA for the CDR3 is TGTGCCAGCAGCCACGATAGCGGGATGATCCCCGAGCAGTACTTC. It encodes CASSHDSGMIPEQYF.

CDR3 in DNA: TGTGCCAGCAGGACAGGGTACCTCCGGGGCTACACCTTC. Encoded protein: CASRTGYLRGYTF. This chain connects TRBV28 to TRBJ1-2, with 7 positions matching TRBD1. There are 13 residues in the CDR3. The germline CDR1 and CDR2 sequences are MDHEN and SYDVKM. The ends lost 6 bases at V and 8 bases at J; junction bases unmatched: 9.

This chain connects TRBV3-1 (or the pseudogene TRBV3-2) to TRBJ2-3; 10 bases agree with TRBD2. The CDR3 has 16 residues. The ends lost 1 base at V and 3 bases at J; junction bases unmatched: 4. CDR1 LGHDT and CDR2 YNNKEL come from the germline V gene (reference sequence). The CDR3 is CASSQGAGGPTDTQYF. In DNA, the CDR3 is TGTGCCAGCAGCCAAGGAGCGGGAGGGCCGACAGATACGCAGTATTTT.

The V call is TRBV14, the J call TRBJ2-1; TRBD2 matches 7 bases. CDR1 and CDR2 (germline): SGHDN, FVKESK. This CDR3 region has 18 residues. Germline trimming cut 4 bases from V and 2 bases from J; bases unmatched to any gene: 14. Here the CDR3 DNA reads TGTGCCAGCAGCCCTATGGAGCGAGCGGGGCCTACCTACAATGAGCAGTTCTTC. It translates to CASSPMERAGPTYNEQFF.

This rearrangement joins TRBV2 to TRBJ2-2, with unresolved D. CDR1 and CDR2 from the germline V gene are SNHLY and FYNNEI. V lost 6 bases and J 5 bases, leaving 10 bases between the germline ends. The CDR3 is made up of 13 amino acids. DNA of the CDR3: TGTGCCAGCAGACGAACAGAAACCGGGGAGCTGTTTTTT. It translates to CASRRTETGELFF.

This sequence joins TRBV28 and TRBJ1-1; 9 positions agree with TRBD1. The CDR3 contains 16 residues. V shed 4 bases and J 4 bases; nucleotides not matched to a gene: 10. The V gene's germline CDR1 is MDHEN and CDR2 SYDVKM. Written as DNA, the CDR3 is TGTGCCAGCAGTTCCCCCGGGACAGGGACTGGCACTGAAGCTTTCTTT. It codes for CASSSPGTGTGTEAFF.

The table lists this clone with a few counts. The rearrangement joins TRBV7-2 to TRBJ1-2; TRBD1 agrees at 11 bases. Per the germline V gene, CDR1 is SGHTA and CDR2 is FQGNSA. J lost 8 bases, V lost 2 bases, and 4 bases had no gene match. The CDR3 runs to 14 residues. The CDR3 is CASSLPDRGRGYTF. In DNA, the CDR3 is TGTGCCAGCAGCTTACCGGACAGGGGGCGAGGCTACACCTTC.

In DNA form, the CDR3 reads TGTGCCAGCAGCGACCCTAGCGCAACTAATGAAAAACTGTTTTTT. This gives the protein CASSDPSATNEKLFF. The chain employs TRBV2 and TRBJ1-4; D remains ambiguous. Trimming removed 6 bases from V and 0 bases from J, with 11 bases in between. From germline, CDR1 is SNHLY and CDR2 FYNNEI. The CDR3 runs 15 residues.